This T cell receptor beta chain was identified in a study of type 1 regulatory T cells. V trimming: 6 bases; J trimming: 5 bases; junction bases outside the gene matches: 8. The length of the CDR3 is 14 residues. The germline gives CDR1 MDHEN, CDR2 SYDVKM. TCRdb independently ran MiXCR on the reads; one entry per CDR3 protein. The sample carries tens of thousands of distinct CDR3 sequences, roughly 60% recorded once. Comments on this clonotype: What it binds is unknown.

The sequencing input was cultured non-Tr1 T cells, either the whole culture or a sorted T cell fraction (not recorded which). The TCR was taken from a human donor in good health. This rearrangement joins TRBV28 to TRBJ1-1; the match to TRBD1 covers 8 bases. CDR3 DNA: TGTGCCAGCAGGGGACAGGTCTCAGGGACTGAAGCTTTCTTT. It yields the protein CASRGQVSGTEAFF.